This is a list of T cell receptor beta chains from one sample in a study of CXCR3-negative and CXCR3-positive naive CD8 T cells. From its re-call of the 5' RACE reads, TCRdb lists each CDR3 protein once, without DNA. This listing includes approximately 9,100 distinct CDR3 sequences. Sequencing was performed on naive CXCR3- CD8+ T cells from blood. The source of these receptors is a human donor in good health. Some clones in this sample may be carry-over from other donors' samples. CDR3s include the opening cysteine and the closing phenylalanine or tryptophan. The size of a clone is reported for some rows only, either as once, few or many, or as a class for expanded clones.

v_call	j_call	clone_size	cdr3_aa
TRBV12-3/TRBV12-4	TRBJ2-5	-	CASRDRLQETQYF
TRBV9	TRBJ2-3	medium-sized	CASSVEQGAQDTQYF
TRBV3-1	TRBJ1-1	-	CASSQEPLTGWADEAFF
TRBV25-1	TRBJ2-1	-	CSSSELGLNAQFF
TRBV12-3/TRBV12-4	TRBJ1-1	medium-sized	CASSSGQGNTEAFF
TRBV4-1	TRBJ1-1	-	CASSQDRSVNTEAFF
TRBV19	TRBJ1-1	-	CASSFPDSTRNTEAFF
TRBV5-1	TRBJ2-7	-	CASSLEVGVYEQYF
TRBV7-6	TRBJ2-1	medium-sized	CASSSTAGYNEQFF
TRBV20-1	TRBJ2-1	-	CSARRMTRSPDNEQFF
TRBV27	TRBJ2-1	-	CASSLASGSREQFF
TRBV28	TRBJ2-1	-	CASSLKGRAPYLYNEQFF
TRBV29-1	TRBJ2-5	medium-sized	CSVEEETSQETQYF
TRBV28	TRBJ2-7	-	CASSPNQGAIRGYEQYF
TRBV15	TRBJ2-3	medium-sized	CATSRESRADTQYF
TRBV20-1	TRBJ1-5	-	CSAGDRGNSQPQHF
TRBV29-1	TRBJ2-3	-	CSARRTSETDTQYF
TRBV15	TRBJ1-5	-	CATSGHSNQPQHF
TRBV10-3	TRBJ2-5	medium-sized	CAISAGGGQETQYF
TRBV6-2/TRBV6-3	TRBJ1-2	-	CASSDGQFGYTF
TRBV29-1	TRBJ2-1	-	CSVEDWTGGNEQFF
TRBV12-3/TRBV12-4	TRBJ2-2	medium-sized	CASSPSVSGELFF
TRBV6-6	TRBJ2-2	-	CASRALGLAGGPGTGELFF
TRBV11-3	TRBJ1-1	medium-sized	CASSFMEDTEAFF
TRBV7-2	TRBJ2-1	-	CASSLALAAPGDNEQFF
TRBV5-5	TRBJ2-4	medium-sized	CASSLAQGGHIQYF
TRBV15	TRBJ2-7	medium-sized	CATGSGIAYEQYF
TRBV11-2	TRBJ2-5	medium-sized	CASSLALAGQLETQYF
TRBV5-6	TRBJ2-1	-	CASSLSWSHEQFF